The 5 T cell receptor beta chains below were found in one sample sequenced in a study of PD-1 blockade in classical Hodgkin lymphoma. Patients all relapsed after autologous stem cell transplantation, and there was variation in brentuximab vedotin exposure. Using immunoSEQ multiplex PCR, the repertoire was profiled, and TCRdb retains in-frame clones only, with some absent. Found here are more than 40,000 clones, around nine tenths of them singletons; the top ten hold about a tenth. The sample here was peripheral blood mononuclear cells (PBMCs), taken at baseline. The receptors originated from a human donor with classical Hodgkin lymphoma.

V and J are TRBV5-4 and TRBJ2-7; D is unclear. Trimming removed 0 bases from V and 3 bases from J, with 4 bases in between. The germline gives CDR1 SGHNT, CDR2 YYREEE (reference sequence). The CDR3 loop spans 12 amino acids. DNA of the CDR3: TGTGCCAGCAGCTTGGAGTTCTACGAGCAGTACTTC. This translates into CASSLEFYEQYF.

The V and J genes are TRBV7-2 and TRBJ2-7; D perhaps matches TRBD2 (5 bases). The V end was cut by 8 bases, the J end by 0 bases, with 14 bases between. Germline-derived CDR1 and CDR2 are SGHTA and FQGNSA. The CDR3 length is 14 residues. CDR3 in amino acids: CASGLGGSSYEQYF. In nucleotides, the CDR3 is TGTGCCAGCGGACTGGGCGGAAGCTCCTACGAGCAGTACTTC.

V usage is TRBV11-2 and J usage is TRBJ2-2, with 8 bases lining up with TRBD2. Trimming took 3 bases from V and 3 from J; bases not matched to a gene: 6. The CDR3 is made up of 16 amino acids. From germline, CDR1 is SGHAT and CDR2 FQNNGV. The CDR3 DNA follows: TGTGCCAGCAGCTTTGGATTAGCGGGGTACACCGGGGAGCTGTTTTTT. Translation: CASSFGLAGYTGELFF.

The chain couples TRBV7-3 to TRBJ1-1, with 8 bases aligning to TRBD1. The CDR3 is 14 residues long. CDR1 and CDR2 (germline): SGHTA, FQGTGA. Losses at the gene ends were 5 bases for V and 5 bases for J; bases not matched to a gene: 7. The CDR3 bases are TGTGCCAGCAGCATTGGACAGGGTCAGACTGAAGCTTTCTTT. It translates to CASSIGQGQTEAFF.

The chain joins TRBV2 to TRBJ2-1, with 9 nucleotides matching TRBD1. V dropped 2 bases and J dropped 4; count of bases not matched to a gene: 9. The CDR3 has 17 residues. The V gene's germline CDR1 is SNHLY and CDR2 FYNNEI. The CDR3 nucleotides read TGTGCCAGCAGTGAACCGGCTGACAGGGGGACATACAATGAGCAGTTCTTC. Encoded protein: CASSEPADRGTYNEQFF. Complete variable domain (other parts from reference TRBV2 and TRBJ2-1): EPEVTQTPSHQVTQMGQEVILRCVPISNHLYFYWYRQILGQKVEFLVSFYNNEISEKSEIFDDQFSVERPDGSNFTLKIRSTKLEDSAMYFCASSEPADRGTYNEQFFGPGTRLTVL.